What follows are 32 T cell receptor beta chains derived from one specimen sequenced in a study of CD8+CD57+ T cells in acquired aplastic anemia. Both TCR beta VDJ combination and CDR3 sequence profiling were carried out. Genomic DNA was the template for this profiling. TCRdb re-called the reads through MiXCR, storing one row per CDR3 protein. The table includes fewer than 150,000 distinct CDR3 sequences, about 46% detected once. Sequencing input: sorted CD4+, CD8+, or CD8+CD57+ T cells (not recorded which) from PBMCs. These receptors originate from a human donor in good health, serving as a control.

This chain joins TRBV19 and TRBJ2-7; tentatively, D is TRBD1 (6 bases). The CDR3 extends over 15 amino acids. Trimming removed 3 bases at V and 1 base at J, with 13 bases between. Germline lookup yields CDR1 LNHDA and CDR2 SQIVND (reference sequence). CDR3 sequence reads: CASSIGRQESYEQYF. CDR3 DNA: TGTGCCAGTAGTATCGGAAGACAGGAGTCCTACGAGCAGTACTTC.

This clonotype was detected ten times or more. The gene calls are TRBV19 and TRBJ2-1; D not resolved. The CDR3 extends over 16 amino acids. Trimming removed 4 bases at V and 0 bases at J, with 13 bases between. Germline-derived CDR1 and CDR2 are LNHDA and SQIVND (reference sequence). The CDR3 loop reads CASSNWQPLSYNEQFF. The CDR3 DNA reads as TGTGCCAGTAGTAACTGGCAGCCACTCTCCTACAATGAGCAGTTCTTC. The full variable domain, rest sourced from reference TRBV19 and TRBJ2-1, is DGGITQSPKYLFRKEGQNVTLSCEQNLNHDAMYWYRQDPGQGLRLIYYSQIVNDFQKGDIAEGYSVSREKKESFPLTVTSAQKNPTAFYLCASSNWQPLSYNEQFFGPGTRLTVL.

This clonotype was seen repeatedly, ten times or more. The V and J genes are TRBV9 and TRBJ2-7, with D tentatively TRBD1 (6 bases). The CDR3 extends over 14 amino acids. Germline-derived CDR1 and CDR2 are SGDLS and YYNGEE. V gave up 3 bases and J gave up 1 base, with 11 bases separating them. CDR3 DNA sequence: TGTGCCAGCAGCGCCCAAGGGGGATCCTACGAGCAGTACTTC. Encoded protein: CASSAQGGSYEQYF.

The chain carries TRBV20-1 and TRBJ2-7, with TRBD1 matching over 8 bases. Germline V gene lookup returns CDR1 DFQATT and CDR2 SNEGSKA (reference sequence). The J segment lost 4 bases and the V segment lost 6 bases, leaving 8 bases of the junction unmatched. This CDR3 comprises 13 residues. The CDR3 DNA sequence: TGCAGTGCCCTACGACAGGGGACGTACGAGCAGTACTTC. It is translated as CSALRQGTYEQYF.

In its sample, this clonotype was seen many times. This chain links TRBV25-1 with TRBJ1-4; 12 nucleotides align to TRBD1. The CDR3 is 17 amino acids. Germline values: CDR1 MGHDK, CDR2 SYGVNS. With V trimmed by 8 bases and J by 2 bases, 9 bases remained unmatched. CDR3 coding DNA: TGTGCCAGCTGCTGGGACAGGGGGCTCGAGACTAATGAAAAACTGTTTTTT. It is translated as CASCWDRGLETNEKLFF.

The chain recombines TRBV19 with TRBJ1-4; D unresolved. V lost 3 bases to trimming and J lost 4 bases, with 3 bases between them. The CDR3 has 12 amino acids. The germline V gene has CDR1 LNHDA and CDR2 SQIVND (reference sequence). The CDR3 sequence is CASSMVNEKLFF. CDR3 nucleotide sequence: TGTGCCAGTAGTATGGTTAATGAAAAACTGTTTTTT.

Comment on this clonotype: A clone one base away is much larger, so this may be a read error. The chain employs TRBV5-6 and TRBJ1-5; D is unclear. V was cut by 2 bases and J by 4 bases, with 16 bases left in between. The V gene's germline CDR1 is SGHDT and CDR2 YYEEEE. The CDR3 covers 16 residues. CDR3 sequence reads: CASSFWGDEANQPQHF. The CDR3 DNA sequence: TGTGCCAGCAGCTTTTGGGGTGATGAGGCTAATCAGCCCCAGCATTTT.

The rearrangement uses TRBV19 and TRBJ2-7; 9 nucleotides match TRBD2. With V trimmed by 2 bases and J by 4 bases, 3 bases remained unmatched. There are 14 residues in the CDR3. The germline V gene has CDR1 LNHDA and CDR2 SQIVND (reference sequence). The DNA of the CDR3 is TGTGCCAGTAGTATATCCAGCGGGAGGTACGAGCAGTACTTC. This translates into CASSISSGRYEQYF.

The V call is TRBV7-2, the J call TRBJ1-3; 8 bases match TRBD1. The J segment lost 4 bases and the V segment lost 5 bases, leaving 1 base of the junction unmatched. The length of the CDR3 is 13 residues. The germline V gene encodes CDR1 SGHTA and CDR2 FQGNSA. CDR3 DNA: TGTGCCAGCAGCCGGGACAGGGGAAACACCATATATTTT. This codes for CASSRDRGNTIYF.

The V call is TRBV11-1, the J call TRBJ2-7; D is tentatively TRBD1 or TRBD2 (5 bases each). The V end was cut by 3 bases, the J end by 4 bases, with 22 bases between. Germline CDR1 SGHAT, CDR2 FQDESV (reference sequence). The CDR3 runs 17 residues. DNA for the CDR3: TGTGCCAGCAGCTTCAGGGCTAAGGGGACCCTTCCATACGAGCAGTACTTC. Translated: CASSFRAKGTLPYEQYF.

This clonotype was found many times. The gene calls are TRBV7-2 and TRBJ1-3, with a weak D call TRBD1 (6 bases). The length of the CDR3 is 17 residues. V lost 7 bases and J 0 bases, leaving 19 bases between the germline ends. CDR1 SGHTA and CDR2 FQGNSA come from the germline V gene. CDR3 bases: TGTGCCAGCACAAATTTAAACAGGGCCTTCTCTGGAAACACCATATATTTT. Protein: CASTNLNRAFSGNTIYF.

This chain connects TRBV7-6 to TRBJ2-5; a weak D match, TRBD1 (6 bases). The CDR3 is made up of 14 amino acids. Germline loops: CDR1 SGHVS, CDR2 FNYEAQ. The V end lost 1 base, the J end lost 5 bases, and 11 bases lay between the germline ends. In DNA form, the CDR3 reads TGTGCCAGCAGCTTAGGACAGGCTTTCGAGACCCAGTACTTC. It encodes CASSLGQAFETQYF.

The genes are TRBV11-1 and TRBJ2-1; TRBD2 matches 10 bases. Trimming cost V 4 bases and J 10 bases; bases outside gene matches: 10. The CDR3 covers 15 residues. Germline V gene lookup returns CDR1 SGHAT and CDR2 FQDESV (reference sequence). CDR3 loop: CASSSFLAGDREQFF. DNA of the CDR3: TGTGCCAGCAGCTCCTTTCTAGCGGGGGACAGAGAGCAGTTCTTC. Combining the CDR3 with reference TRBV11-1 and TRBJ2-1 gives the whole variable domain EAEVAQSPRYKITEKSQAVAFWCDPISGHATLYWYRQILGQGPELLVQFQDESVVDDSQLPKDRFSAERLKGVDSTLKIQPAELGDSAMYLCASSSFLAGDREQFFGPGTRLTVL.

V and J are TRBV12-3 or TRBV12-4 and TRBJ1-5; 7 bases are shared with TRBD1. This CDR3 contains 14 residues. V shed 6 bases and J 3 bases; nucleotides not matched to a gene: 5. CDR3 protein: CASRTGTDNQPQHF. For the CDR3, the DNA is TGTGCCAGCAGAACCGGGACAGACAATCAGCCCCAGCATTTT.

This clonotype was seen ten or more times. The chain employs TRBV5-6 and TRBJ1-1, with TRBD1 matching 8 bases. The CDR3 loop spans 13 amino acids. Germline CDR1 SGHDT, CDR2 YYEEEE. Trimming removed 2 bases from V and 7 bases from J; junction bases left unmatched: 4. The DNA of the CDR3 is TGTGCCAGCAGCTTACAGGGGGACTATGAAGCTTTCTTT. This codes for CASSLQGDYEAFF.

With regard to this clonotype: This may stem from a read error, because a much larger clone lies one nucleotide away. This sequence joins TRBV6-2 or TRBV6-3 and TRBJ1-6, with 7 bases identical to TRBD1. Germline-derived CDR1 and CDR2 are MNHEY and SVGEGT. This CDR3 is built from 14 residues. CDR3 sequence (DNA): TGTGCCAGCACCCGACAGGGCCCCAGGGGGACCCTCCGCTTT. Amino acids: CASTRQGPRGTLRF.

The chain links TRBV7-8 to TRBJ1-3; no definite D call. From germline, CDR1 is SGHVS and CDR2 FQNEAQ. This CDR3 spans 16 amino acids. Deletions cut 0 bases from V and 3 bases from J, with 12 bases between. CDR3 DNA sequence: TGTGCCAGCAGCTTAGCTGAAGGCCGGGGTGGAAACACCATATATTTT. It yields the protein CASSLAEGRGGNTIYF. Variable domain in full (rest from reference TRBV7-8 and TRBJ1-3): GAGVSQSPRYKVAKRGQDVALRCDPISGHVSLFWYQQALGQGPEFLTYFQNEAQLDKSGLPSDRFFAERPEGSVSTLKIQRTQQEDSAVYLCASSLAEGRGGNTIYFGEGSWLTVV.

This clonotype appeared many times. The rearrangement links TRBV7-8 to TRBJ1-2, with a weak D call TRBD1 (6 bases). Germline lookup yields CDR1 SGHVS and CDR2 FQNEAQ. The CDR3 has 16 residues. V was shortened by 0 bases and J by 8 bases, with 19 bases between the two germline ends. CDR3 sequence: CASSLARTARMMGYTF. In DNA form, the CDR3 reads TGTGCCAGCAGCTTAGCGAGGACAGCCCGGATGATGGGCTACACCTTC.

The CDR3 here is CASSLSTGTYEQYF. CDR3 sequence (DNA): TGCGCCAGCAGCCTATCGACGGGGACCTACGAGCAGTACTTC. The chain carries TRBV5-1 and TRBJ2-7, with D perhaps matching TRBD2 (5 bases). Trimming took off 4 bases at V and 2 bases at J, with 13 bases between the two ends. Germline V gene data show CDR1 as SGHRS and CDR2 as YFSETQ. This CDR3 has 14 amino acids.

This clonotype was counted a few times. The J gene is TRBJ1-5, the V gene TRBV6-1, with TRBD1 identical over 7 bases. From germline, CDR1 is MNHNS and CDR2 SASEGT. V shed 6 bases, J shed 0 bases, and the junction held 11 bases outside the gene matches. The length of the CDR3 is 17 residues. In nucleotides, the CDR3 is TGTGCCAGCAGGGGGGGGACAGCATCCTATAGCAATCAGCCCCAGCATTTT. This gives the protein CASRGGTASYSNQPQHF.

This clonotype was recorded many times. The chain has TRBV10-3 and TRBJ1-5; D perhaps matches TRBD1 (5 bases). V lost 9 bases and J lost 5, with 11 bases in between. Germline V lookup: CDR1 ENHRY, CDR2 SYGVKD. The CDR3 extends over 12 amino acids. The CDR3 nucleotides are TGTGCCATTGGTCCACAGGATCAGCCCCAGCATTTT. Protein sequence: CAIGPQDQPQHF.

This clonotype has at least ten counts. This chain connects TRBV5-4 to TRBJ2-7, with TRBD1 as a possible D gene (5 bases). CDR1 SGHNT and CDR2 YYREEE come from the germline V gene (reference sequence). CDR3 length: 14 amino acids. V dropped 3 bases and J dropped 1 base, with 11 bases sitting between them. This chain's CDR3 is CASSSWTFSYEQYF. In DNA, the CDR3 is TGTGCCAGCAGCTCCTGGACATTTTCCTACGAGCAGTACTTC.

The chain has TRBV24-1 and TRBJ2-2; D unclear. Looked up from germline, CDR1 is KGHDR and CDR2 is SFDVKD. This CDR3 has 13 amino acids. V was clipped by 7 bases and J by 8 bases, with 13 bases between them. The CDR3 bases are TGTGCCACCAGCGATGATTACGGGGGGGAGCTGTTTTTT. Amino acids: CATSDDYGGELFF.

The table lists this clonotype with many counts. The V and J genes are TRBV20-1 and TRBJ2-2, with 7 nucleotides matching TRBD2. With 5 bases clipped from V and 4 bases from J, the junction kept 7 bases outside the gene matches. The CDR3 runs 14 residues. Germline V gene sequence: CDR1 DFQATT, CDR2 SNEGSKA (reference sequence). The CDR3 spells CSADGGGITGELFF. In DNA, the CDR3 is TGCAGTGCTGATGGGGGGGGGATCACCGGGGAGCTGTTTTTT.

This clonotype showed up just once. This chain uses TRBV11-2 with TRBJ2-2, with a tentative D call TRBD1 (6 bases). The CDR3 contains 17 residues. Germline V gives CDR1 SGHAT, CDR2 FQNNGV. V was clipped by 6 bases and J by 2 bases, with 19 bases between them. The CDR3 reads CASSQTLGTLNTGELFF. Written as DNA, the CDR3 is TGTGCCAGCAGTCAGACCTTAGGGACACTTAACACCGGGGAGCTGTTTTTT.

The V gene is TRBV7-9, the J gene TRBJ2-3; D could derive from TRBD1 or TRBD2 (6 bases each). In germline, CDR1 is SEHNR, CDR2 FQNEAQ (reference sequence). V was trimmed by 0 bases and J by 5 bases, leaving 9 bases between them. The length of the CDR3 is 14 residues. CDR3 residues: CASSLAGGIDTQYF. The CDR3 DNA sequence: TGTGCCAGCAGCTTAGCCGGGGGCATAGATACGCAGTATTTT.

This clonotype was observed a single time. V and J are TRBV19 and TRBJ1-5; D perhaps matches TRBD1 (5 bases). Per germline, CDR1 LNHDA and CDR2 SQIVND (reference sequence). The CDR3 spans 13 residues. V was pared by 3 bases and J by 5 bases, with 8 bases between. In nucleotides, the CDR3 is TGTGCCAGTAGTATCGCACAGGATCAGCCCCAGCATTTT. It specifies CASSIAQDQPQHF.

The V call is TRBV7-9, the J call TRBJ2-5; TRBD1 aligns across 7 bases. V trimming: 6 bases; J trimming: 5 bases; junction bases outside the gene matches: 9. Looked up from germline, CDR1 is SEHNR and CDR2 is FQNEAQ (reference sequence). The CDR3 is 14 residues long. CDR3 DNA: TGTGCCAGCAGACCCTGGACAGGCGGGGAGACCCAGTACTTC. Its translation is CASRPWTGGETQYF.

This clonotype appeared a few times. V and J are TRBV7-2 and TRBJ1-5; D is uncertain. V was shortened by 4 bases and J by 7 bases, with 11 bases between the two germline ends. The CDR3 is 13 amino acids. Germline CDR1 SGHTA, CDR2 FQGNSA. The CDR3 coding sequence is TGTGCCAGCAGCTCCCTCAATGGACAGCCCCAGCATTTT. Translating it yields CASSSLNGQPQHF.

This clonotype was seen ten or more times. The V and J genes are TRBV5-4 and TRBJ2-3; maybe TRBD1 (5 bases). Germline-derived CDR1 and CDR2 are SGHNT and YYREEE (reference sequence). V gave up 4 bases and J gave up 6 bases, with 15 bases separating them. The CDR3 is 14 amino acids. CDR3: CASSRRQPSDTQYF. CDR3 bases: TGTGCCAGCAGCAGACGACAGCCGTCGGATACGCAGTATTTT.

This chain's CDR3 is CSVDLGNTEAFF. In nucleotides, the CDR3 is TGCAGCGTTGACTTAGGGAACACTGAAGCTTTCTTT. The chain links TRBV29-1 to TRBJ1-1; D ambiguous. Germline V CDR1 and CDR2: SQVTM, ANQGSEA. Between the trimmed V and J ends, which lost 3 bases and 1 base, there was a span of 6 bases. This CDR3 is built from 12 residues.

The CDR3 reads CSAGEGGDHRGYTF. In nucleotides, the CDR3 is TGCAGTGCTGGCGAAGGGGGCGATCACCGTGGCTACACCTTC. The chain carries TRBV20-1 and TRBJ1-2; 7 nucleotides align to TRBD1. The V gene end was trimmed by 5 bases and the J gene end by 7 bases; junction bases not matched to a gene: 13. CDR1 and CDR2 from the germline V gene are DFQATT and SNEGSKA (reference sequence). This CDR3 has 14 amino acids.